Sequencing of this TCR beta chain was carried out in a study of blood T cell repertoires in COVID-19. Some clones are missing from TCRdb's copy, which holds only in-frame ones; the method was immunoSEQ multiplex PCR. The sample shows under 300,000 clones, around 90% of them seen only once. The CDR3 is made up of 13 amino acids. V lost 1 base and J 7 bases, leaving 10 bases between the germline ends. Germline CDR1 reads SGHVS; CDR2 reads FQNEAQ. The sequence came from a woman in her forties or fifties who had recovered from COVID-19. Sequencing was performed on PBMCs or T cells enriched from blood (not recorded which). This chain uses TRBV7-8 with TRBJ1-2; tentatively, D is TRBD1 (6 bases). The CDR3 is CASSLGQGSGYTF. CDR3 in DNA: TGTGCCAGCAGCTTAGGCCAGGGGTCTGGCTACACCTTC.